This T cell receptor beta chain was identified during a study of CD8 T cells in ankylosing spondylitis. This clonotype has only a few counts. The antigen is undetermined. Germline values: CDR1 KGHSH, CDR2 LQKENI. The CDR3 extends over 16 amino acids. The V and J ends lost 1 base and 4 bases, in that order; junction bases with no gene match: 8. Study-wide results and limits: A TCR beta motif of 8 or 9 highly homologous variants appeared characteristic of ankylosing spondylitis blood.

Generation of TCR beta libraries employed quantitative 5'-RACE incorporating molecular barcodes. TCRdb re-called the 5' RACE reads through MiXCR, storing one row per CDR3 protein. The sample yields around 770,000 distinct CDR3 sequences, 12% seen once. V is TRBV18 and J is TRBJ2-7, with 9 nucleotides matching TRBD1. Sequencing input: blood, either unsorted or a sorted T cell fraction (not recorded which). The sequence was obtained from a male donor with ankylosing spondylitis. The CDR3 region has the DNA TGTGCCAGCTCACCACTGGGACAGGGTCCCTCTTACGAGCAGTACTTC. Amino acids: CASSPLGQGPSYEQYF.